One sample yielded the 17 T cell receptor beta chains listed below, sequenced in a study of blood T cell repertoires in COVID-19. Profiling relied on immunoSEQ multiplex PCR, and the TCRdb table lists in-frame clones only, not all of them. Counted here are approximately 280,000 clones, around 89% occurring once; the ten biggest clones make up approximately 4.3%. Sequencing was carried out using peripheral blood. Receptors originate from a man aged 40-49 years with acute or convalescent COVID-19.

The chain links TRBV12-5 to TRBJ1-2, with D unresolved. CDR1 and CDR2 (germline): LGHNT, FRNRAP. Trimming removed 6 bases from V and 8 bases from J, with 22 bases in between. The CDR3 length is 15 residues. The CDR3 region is CASGSTPGRFGGYTF. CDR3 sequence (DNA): TGTGCTAGTGGCTCTACCCCAGGTCGCTTCGGAGGCTACACCTTC. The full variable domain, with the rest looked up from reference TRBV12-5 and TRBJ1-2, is DARVTQTPRHKVTEMGQEVTMRCQPILGHNTVFWYRQTMMQGLELLAYFRNRAPLDDSGMPKDRFSAEMPDATLATLKIQPSEPRDSAVYFCASGSTPGRFGGYTFGSGTRLTVV.

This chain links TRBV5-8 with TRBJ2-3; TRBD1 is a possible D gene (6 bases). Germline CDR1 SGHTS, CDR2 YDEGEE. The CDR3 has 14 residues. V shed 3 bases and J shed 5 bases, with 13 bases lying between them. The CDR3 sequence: CASSYRQARDTQYF. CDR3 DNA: TGTGCCAGCAGCTATAGACAGGCCAGAGATACGCAGTATTTT.

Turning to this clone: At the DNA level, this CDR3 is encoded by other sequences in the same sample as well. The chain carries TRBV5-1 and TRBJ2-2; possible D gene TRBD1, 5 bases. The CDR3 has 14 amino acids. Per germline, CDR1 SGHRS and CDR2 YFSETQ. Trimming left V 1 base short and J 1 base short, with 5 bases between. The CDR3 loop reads CASSLRGNTGELFF. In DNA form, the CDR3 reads TGCGCCAGCAGCTTGAGGGGGAACACCGGGGAGCTGTTTTTT.

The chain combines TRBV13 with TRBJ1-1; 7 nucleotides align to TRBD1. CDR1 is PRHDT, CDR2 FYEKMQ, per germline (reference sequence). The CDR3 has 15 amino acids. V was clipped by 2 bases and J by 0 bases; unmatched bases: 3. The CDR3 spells CASSLPQGVNTEAFF. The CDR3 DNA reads TGTGCCAGCAGCTTACCCCAGGGGGTGAACACTGAAGCTTTCTTT.

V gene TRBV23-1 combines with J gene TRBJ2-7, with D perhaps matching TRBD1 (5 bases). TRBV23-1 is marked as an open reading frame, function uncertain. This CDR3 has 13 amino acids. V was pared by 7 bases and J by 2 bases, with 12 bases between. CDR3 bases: TGCGCCAGCATGAGGACAACCCCCTACGAGCAGTACTTC. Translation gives CASMRTTPYEQYF.

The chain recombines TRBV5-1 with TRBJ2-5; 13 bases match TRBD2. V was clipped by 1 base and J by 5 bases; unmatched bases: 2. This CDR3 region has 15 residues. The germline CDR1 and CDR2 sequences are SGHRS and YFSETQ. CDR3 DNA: TGCGCCAGCAGCTTGAAACTAGCGGGGGGGGAGACCCAGTACTTC. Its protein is CASSLKLAGGETQYF.

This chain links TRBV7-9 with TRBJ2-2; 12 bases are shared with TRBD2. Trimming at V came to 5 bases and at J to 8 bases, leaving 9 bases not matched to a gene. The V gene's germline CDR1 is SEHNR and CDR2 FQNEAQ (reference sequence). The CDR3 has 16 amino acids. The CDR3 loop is CASSLLTSGGPGELFF. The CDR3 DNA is TGTGCCAGCAGCCTCCTGACTAGCGGGGGTCCAGGGGAGCTGTTTTTT.

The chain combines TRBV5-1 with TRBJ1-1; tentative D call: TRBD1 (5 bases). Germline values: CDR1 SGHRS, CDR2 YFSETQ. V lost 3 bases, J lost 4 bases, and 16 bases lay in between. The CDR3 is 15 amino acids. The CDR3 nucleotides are TGCGCCAGCAGCTCCGACAGCCTGCGAGGCACTGAAGCTTTCTTT. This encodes CASSSDSLRGTEAFF.

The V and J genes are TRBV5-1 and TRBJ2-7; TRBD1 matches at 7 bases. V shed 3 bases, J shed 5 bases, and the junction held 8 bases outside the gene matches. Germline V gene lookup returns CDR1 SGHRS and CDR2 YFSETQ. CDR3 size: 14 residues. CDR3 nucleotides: TGCGCCAGCAGCTGGGGGAGACAGGGCGACGAGCAGTACTTC. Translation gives CASSWGRQGDEQYF.

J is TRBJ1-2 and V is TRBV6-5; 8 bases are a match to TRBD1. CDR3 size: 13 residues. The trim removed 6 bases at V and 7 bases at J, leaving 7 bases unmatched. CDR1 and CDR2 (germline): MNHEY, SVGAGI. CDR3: CASRRTGSSGYTF. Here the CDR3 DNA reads TGTGCCAGCAGACGGACAGGGAGTAGTGGCTACACCTTC.

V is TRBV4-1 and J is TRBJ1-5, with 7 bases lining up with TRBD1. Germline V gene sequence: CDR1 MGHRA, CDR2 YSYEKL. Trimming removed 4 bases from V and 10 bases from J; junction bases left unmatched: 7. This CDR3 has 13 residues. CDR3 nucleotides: TGCGCCAGCAGCCCAGGGGGAAGCGGACCCCAGCATTTT. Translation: CASSPGGSGPQHF.

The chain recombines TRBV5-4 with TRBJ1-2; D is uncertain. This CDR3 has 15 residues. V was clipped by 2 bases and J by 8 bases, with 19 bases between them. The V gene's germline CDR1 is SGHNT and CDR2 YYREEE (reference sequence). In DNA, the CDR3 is TGTGCCAGCAGCTTACTGGAGGGAAGCCCGGGAGGCTACACCTTC. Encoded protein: CASSLLEGSPGGYTF.

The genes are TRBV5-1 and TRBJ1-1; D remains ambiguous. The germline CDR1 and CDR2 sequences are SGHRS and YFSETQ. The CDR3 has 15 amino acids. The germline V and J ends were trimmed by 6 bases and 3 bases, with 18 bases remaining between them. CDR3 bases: TGCGCCAGCACCCTGGTCCCGACTTTGGACACTGAAGCTTTCTTT. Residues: CASTLVPTLDTEAFF. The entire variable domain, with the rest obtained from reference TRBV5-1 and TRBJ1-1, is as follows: KAGVTQTPRYLIKTRGQQVTLSCSPISGHRSVSWYQQTPGQGLQFLFEYFSETQRNKGNFPGRFSGRQFSNSRSEMNVSTLELGDSALYLCASTLVPTLDTEAFFGQGTRLTVV.

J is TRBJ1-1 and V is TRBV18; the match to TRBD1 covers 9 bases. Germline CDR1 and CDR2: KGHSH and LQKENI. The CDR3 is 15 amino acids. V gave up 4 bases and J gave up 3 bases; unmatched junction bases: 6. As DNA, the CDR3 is TGTGCCAGCTCACAGACAGGGGGATGGGACACTGAAGCTTTCTTT. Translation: CASSQTGGWDTEAFF.

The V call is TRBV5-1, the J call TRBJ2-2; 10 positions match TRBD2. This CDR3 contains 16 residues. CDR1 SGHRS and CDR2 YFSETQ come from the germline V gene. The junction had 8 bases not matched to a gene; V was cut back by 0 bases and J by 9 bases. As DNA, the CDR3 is TGCGCCAGCAGCTTGGCTAGCGGGGGCGCAAAGAGGGAGCTGTTTTTT. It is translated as CASSLASGGAKRELFF.

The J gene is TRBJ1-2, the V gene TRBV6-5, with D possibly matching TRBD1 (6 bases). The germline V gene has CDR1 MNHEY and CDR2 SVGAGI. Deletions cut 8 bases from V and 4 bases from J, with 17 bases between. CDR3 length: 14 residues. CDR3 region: CASSEQGLIYGYTF. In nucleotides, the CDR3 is TGTGCCAGCTCCGAACAGGGACTAATCTATGGCTACACCTTC.

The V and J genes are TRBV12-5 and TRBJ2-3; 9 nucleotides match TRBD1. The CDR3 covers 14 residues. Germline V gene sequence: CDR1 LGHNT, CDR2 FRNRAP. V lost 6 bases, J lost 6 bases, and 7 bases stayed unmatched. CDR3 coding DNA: TGTGCTAGTGGCCCGGGACAGGGTGCCGATACGCAGTATTTT. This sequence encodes CASGPGQGADTQYF.